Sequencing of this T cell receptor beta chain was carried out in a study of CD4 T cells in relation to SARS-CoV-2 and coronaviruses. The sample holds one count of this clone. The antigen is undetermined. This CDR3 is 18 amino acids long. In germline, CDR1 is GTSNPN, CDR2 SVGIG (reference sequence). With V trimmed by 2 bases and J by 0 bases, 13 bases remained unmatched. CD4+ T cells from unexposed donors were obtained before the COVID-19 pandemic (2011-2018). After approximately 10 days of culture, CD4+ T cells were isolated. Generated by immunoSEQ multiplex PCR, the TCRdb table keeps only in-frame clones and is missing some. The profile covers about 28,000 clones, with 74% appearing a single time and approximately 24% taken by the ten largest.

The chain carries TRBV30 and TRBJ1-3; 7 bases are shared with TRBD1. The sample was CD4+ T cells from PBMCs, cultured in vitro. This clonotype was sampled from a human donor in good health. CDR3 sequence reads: CAWSSFRQGGGSGNTIYF. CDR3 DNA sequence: TGTGCCTGGAGTTCTTTCCGACAGGGTGGTGGCTCTGGAAACACCATATATTTT. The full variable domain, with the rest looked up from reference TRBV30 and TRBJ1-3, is SQTIHQWPATLVQPVGSPLSLECTVEGTSNPNLYWYRQAAGRGLQLLFYSVGIGQISSEVPQNLSASRPQDRQFILSSKKLLLSDSGFYLCAWSSFRQGGGSGNTIYFGEGSWLTVV.